Below are 21 T cell receptor beta chains sequenced from a single sample in a study of blood T cell repertoires in COVID-19. Sequencing was performed with immunoSEQ multiplex PCR; in TCRdb, only in-frame clones are kept and a portion is missing. The top ten hold approximately 1.5% of the sample, which has about 140,000 clones, about 91% seen once. The specimen was peripheral blood. These receptors were obtained from a woman in her sixties with acute or convalescent COVID-19.

The rearrangement uses TRBV7-2 and TRBJ1-5; D is unclear. Deletions cut 5 bases from V and 0 bases from J, with 5 bases between. The CDR3 totals 13 residues. The germline gives CDR1 SGHTA, CDR2 FQGNSA. The CDR3 DNA sequence: TGTGCCAGCAGCGACTATAGCAATCAGCCCCAGCATTTT. Translation: CASSDYSNQPQHF.

This chain links TRBV7-2 with TRBJ2-5; a weak D match, TRBD2 (6 bases). Trimming removed 4 bases at V and 3 bases at J, with 9 bases between. This CDR3 has 13 residues. Germline CDR1 is SGHTA and CDR2 is FQGNSA. This chain's CDR3 is CASSSLAEETQYF. The CDR3 nucleotides read TGTGCCAGCAGCTCATTAGCGGAAGAGACCCAGTACTTC.

This clone was detected only a few times. The chain employs TRBV4-1 and TRBJ2-4, with D perhaps matching TRBD1 (6 bases). The CDR3 length is 19 residues. V shed 5 bases and J shed 4 bases, with 27 bases lying between them. CDR1 MGHRA and CDR2 YSYEKL come from the germline V gene. This CDR3 reads CASSDRSGLGPLVKNIQYF. CDR3 DNA: TGCGCCAGCAGCGACAGGAGTGGACTGGGGCCATTGGTAAAAAACATTCAGTACTTC.

The chain combines TRBV5-1 with TRBJ2-7; 7 bases match TRBD1. Germline-derived CDR1 and CDR2 are SGHRS and YFSETQ. V trimming: 0 bases; J trimming: 6 bases; junction bases outside the gene matches: 3. This CDR3 has 13 residues. The CDR3 region is CASSLGDRVEQYF. The CDR3 bases are TGCGCCAGCAGCTTGGGCGACAGGGTCGAGCAGTACTTC.

The chain uses TRBV2 and TRBJ2-7; D gene ambiguous. Germline V CDR1 and CDR2: SNHLY, FYNNEI. CDR3 length: 14 residues. V shed 6 bases and J shed 0 bases, with 12 bases lying between them. CDR3 bases: TGTGCCAGCAGGACGGTTTCTAGCTCCTACGAGCAGTACTTC. Translating it yields CASRTVSSSYEQYF.

This clone has just one count. The chain combines TRBV27 with TRBJ1-2, with 7 bases fitting TRBD1. The junction had 9 bases not matched to a gene; V was cut back by 4 bases and J by 1 base. The CDR3 runs 16 residues. Germline V gene lookup returns CDR1 MNHEY and CDR2 SMNVEV (reference sequence). The CDR3, as DNA: TGTGCCAGCAGTTCAAGCCAGGGGGTCTTTAACTATGGCTACACCTTC. Encoded protein: CASSSSQGVFNYGYTF.

This chain connects TRBV7-2 to TRBJ2-2; weak D call: TRBD2 (6 bases). V was cut by 8 bases and J by 3 bases, with 7 bases left in between. Germline-derived CDR1 and CDR2 are SGHTA and FQGNSA. The CDR3 extends over 12 amino acids. The CDR3 sequence is CASGLYTGELFF. As DNA, the CDR3 is TGTGCCAGCGGACTATACACCGGGGAGCTGTTTTTT.

This clone was observed a single time. The chain carries TRBV10-3 and TRBJ1-2, with 8 bases aligning to TRBD1. The germline gives CDR1 ENHRY, CDR2 SYGVKD. J lost 3 bases, V lost 6 bases, and 3 bases had no gene match. The CDR3 spans 13 residues. The CDR3 DNA is TGTGCCATCAGCTTGACAGGGGACTATGGCTACACCTTC. It translates to CAISLTGDYGYTF.

This clone occurred once. The chain is built from TRBV5-6 and TRBJ1-2; 10 positions agree with TRBD1. The CDR3 totals 15 residues. The J segment lost 6 bases and the V segment lost 4 bases, leaving 9 bases of the junction unmatched. Per germline, CDR1 SGHDT and CDR2 YYEEEE. CDR3 bases: TGTGCCAGCAGCCTCCTCCTCGACAGGGGGCATGGCTACACCTTC. It specifies CASSLLLDRGHGYTF.

The count of this clone is one. The rearrangement uses TRBV3-1 (or the pseudogene TRBV3-2) and TRBJ2-7, with 8 bases that match TRBD1. The V gene end was trimmed by 4 bases and the J gene end by 5 bases; junction bases not matched to a gene: 7. The CDR3 contains 14 residues. CDR1 LGHDT and CDR2 YNNKEL come from the germline V gene (reference sequence). Here the CDR3 DNA reads TGTGCCAGCAGCCTCGGACAGGGTCACGACGAGCAGTACTTC. Amino acid sequence: CASSLGQGHDEQYF.

This chain connects TRBV29-1 to TRBJ2-7, with TRBD1 identical over 8 bases. After removal of 3 bases from V and 0 bases from J, the junction contained 4 bases not matched to a gene. The germline gives CDR1 SQVTM, CDR2 ANQGSEA. The CDR3 has 14 amino acids. The DNA of the CDR3 is TGCAGCGTTGATGTTACAGGGGGCTCCTACGAGCAGTACTTC. This translates into CSVDVTGGSYEQYF.

The chain is built from TRBV5-7 and TRBJ1-1, with TRBD1 as a possible D gene (6 bases). TRBV5-7 is reported as an ORF; its role is uncertain. This CDR3 region has 17 residues. The ends were cut back, 1 base at V and 1 base at J, with 17 bases in the middle. The CDR3 sequence is CASSLKQGLVANTEAFF. In nucleotides, the CDR3 is TGTGCCAGCAGCTTGAAACAGGGTCTGGTAGCGAACACTGAAGCTTTCTTT.

The chain carries TRBV19 and TRBJ2-5; TRBD2 matches at 7 bases. V lost 6 bases and J lost 4; bases outside the gene matches: 11. The CDR3 totals 15 residues. Germline lookup yields CDR1 LNHDA and CDR2 SQIVND (reference sequence). The CDR3 is CASRLGGGRGETQYF. The CDR3 DNA reads as TGTGCCAGTAGGCTAGGCGGGGGAAGGGGAGAGACCCAGTACTTC.

The chain carries TRBV19 and TRBJ2-6; 9 positions agree with TRBD1. The V segment lost 7 bases and the J segment 0 bases; nucleotides outside the gene matches: 22. Germline CDR1 and CDR2: LNHDA and SQIVND (reference sequence). The CDR3 runs to 22 residues. The CDR3 loop is CASNKVGATRTGVRSGANVLTF. CDR3 in DNA: TGTGCCAGTAACAAAGTAGGAGCTACAAGGACAGGGGTTCGCTCTGGGGCCAACGTCCTGACTTTC.

The chain combines TRBV4-3 with TRBJ2-7, with a weak D call TRBD2 (6 bases). The CDR3 is 16 residues long. The germline V gene has CDR1 LGHNA and CDR2 YSLEER. V gave up 4 bases and J gave up 2 bases, with 18 bases separating them. CDR3 sequence reads: CASSLRRRGGPYEQYF. Written as DNA, the CDR3 is TGCGCCAGCAGCCTCCGAAGGCGGGGAGGTCCCTACGAGCAGTACTTC.

The CDR3 nucleotides read TGTGCCTGGAGTGTACTGACTACTGGAAACACCATATATTTT. Protein sequence: CAWSVLTTGNTIYF. The chain links TRBV30 to TRBJ1-3; D is uncertain. The CDR3 is 14 amino acids. Between the trimmed V and J ends, which lost 0 bases and 2 bases, there was a span of 8 bases. Looked up from germline, CDR1 is GTSNPN and CDR2 is SVGIG (reference sequence).

The gene calls are TRBV6-2 or TRBV6-3 and TRBJ1-6; possibly TRBD1 for D (6 bases). The CDR3 has 14 residues. The V end lost 4 bases, the J end lost 9 bases, and 13 bases lay between the germline ends. The germline V gene has CDR1 MNHEY and CDR2 SVGEGT. DNA of the CDR3: TGTGCCAGCAGTTTCGGGGCAGGGGTTTCACCCCTCCACTTT. Its protein product is CASSFGAGVSPLHF.

For the CDR3, the DNA is TGTGCCAGCAGTCCGCAGGATTCCTCTGGAAACACCATATATTTT. As protein: CASSPQDSSGNTIYF. The V and J genes are TRBV6-5 and TRBJ1-3, with D unresolved. Per germline, CDR1 MNHEY and CDR2 SVGAGI. Trimming shortened V by 5 bases and J by 0 bases, and 11 bases separated the two germline ends. This CDR3 region has 15 residues.

This chain joins TRBV30 and TRBJ2-7; D not certain. V dropped 6 bases and J dropped 0 bases, with 12 bases sitting between them. CDR3 length: 13 residues. Germline CDR1 and CDR2: GTSNPN and SVGIG (reference sequence). CDR3 nucleotide sequence: TGTGCCTGCTTGCTGGAGAGCTCCTACGAGCAGTACTTC. This encodes CACLLESSYEQYF.

The genes are TRBV28 and TRBJ1-2; possibly TRBD1 for D (5 bases). The CDR3 totals 15 residues. CDR1 is MDHEN and CDR2 is SYDVKM in the germline V gene. V lost 1 base to trimming and J lost 7 bases, with 16 bases between them. CDR3 in amino acids: CASSLSSAGGFGYTF. DNA of the CDR3: TGTGCCAGCAGTTTATCATCGGCCGGGGGTTTTGGCTACACCTTC.

The chain carries TRBV5-4 and TRBJ1-2; D call uncertain. There are 15 residues in the CDR3. Germline loops: CDR1 SGHNT, CDR2 YYREEE (reference sequence). Between the trimmed V and J ends, which lost 4 bases and 5 bases, there was a span of 18 bases. CDR3 in DNA: TGTGCCAGCAGCCCGCCCCCACAAACCCCTTATGGCTACACCTTC. Encoded protein: CASSPPPQTPYGYTF.